This T cell receptor beta chain was identified during a study of shared clonotypes between healthy human individuals. Study-level findings and limits: As a rule, naive subsets had a larger estimated richness than memory subsets.

Note on this clone: Its antigen remains unidentified.

None of the donors, who were healthy HIV-negative adults, had recently had acute infections or vaccinations. Generated by immunoSEQ multiplex PCR, the TCRdb table keeps only in-frame clones and is missing some. Altogether 2,100,000 or so clones are present, nearly 97% being singletons, with the ten largest covering 0.1% to 0.15%. The V gene's germline CDR1 is GTSNPN and CDR2 SVGIG (reference sequence). The V end was cut by 4 bases, the J end by 8 bases, with 23 bases between. The CDR3 length is 15 residues. This TCR derives from a man aged 18-30 years in good health. The sample was naive CD4+ T cells sorted from blood. The subset: CD45RA+ positively selected. The V and J genes are TRBV30 and TRBJ1-2; no firm D call. CDR3 protein: CAWTTPGPGLTGYTF. CDR3 DNA sequence: TGTGCCTGGACTACACCCGGACCGGGCCTAACGGGCTACACCTTC.